This entry features one TCR beta chain sequence. Antigen: not known. The CDR3 loop spans 13 amino acids. Trimming pared 5 bases from V and 3 bases from J, leaving 8 bases between. Germline values: CDR1 MNHEY, CDR2 SVGAGI. Some clones are missing from TCRdb's copy, which holds only in-frame ones; the method was immunoSEQ multiplex PCR. Of some 55,000 clones in the sample, about 88% were seen once. The data originate from a study of OX40 agonist ivuxolimab in advanced cancers. Overall study findings and caveats: The work left the antigen specificity of expanded peripheral T cells undetermined.

The genes are TRBV6-5 and TRBJ1-3; D call uncertain. The origin of this receptor is an adult with an advanced solid tumor such as melanoma, head and neck, liver or kidney cancer. The material was CD4+ or CD8+ T cells sorted from blood, obtained in a trial of the OX40 agonist ivuxolimab. CDR3 DNA: TGTGCCAGCAGTCTCAGCTATGGAAACACCATATATTTT. Translated: CASSLSYGNTIYF.